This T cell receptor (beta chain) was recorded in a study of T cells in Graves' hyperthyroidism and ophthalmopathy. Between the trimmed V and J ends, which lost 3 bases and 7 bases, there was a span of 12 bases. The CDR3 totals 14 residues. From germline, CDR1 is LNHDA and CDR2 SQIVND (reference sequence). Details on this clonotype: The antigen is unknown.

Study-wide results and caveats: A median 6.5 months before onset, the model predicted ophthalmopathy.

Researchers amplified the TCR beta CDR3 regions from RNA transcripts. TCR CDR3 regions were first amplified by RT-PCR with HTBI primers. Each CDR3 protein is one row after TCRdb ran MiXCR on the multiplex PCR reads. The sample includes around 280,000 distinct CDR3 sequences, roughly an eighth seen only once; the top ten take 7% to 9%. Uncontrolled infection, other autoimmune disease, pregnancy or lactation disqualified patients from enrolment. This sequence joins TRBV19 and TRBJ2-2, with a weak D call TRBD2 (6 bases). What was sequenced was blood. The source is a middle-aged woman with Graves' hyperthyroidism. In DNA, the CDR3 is TGTGCCAGTAGTATGTACGGGAGTAACGGGGAGCTGTTTTTT. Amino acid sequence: CASSMYGSNGELFF.